The present TCR beta chain was sequenced within a study of early T cells in non-severe SARS-CoV-2 infection. Study-wide context: Bulk RNA taken from unsorted whole blood was sequenced, leaving chains unpaired. Study-wide results and caveats: The study's VDJdb matching favored anti-spike CD8 responses and missed private and CD4 specificities.

This clonotype was detected only a few times. The antigen is not known. Each CDR3 protein is one row after TCRdb ran MiXCR on the 5' RACE reads. The sample has about 80,000 distinct CDR3 sequences; roughly 16% are singletons. V shed 5 bases and J 3 bases; nucleotides not matched to a gene: 3. This CDR3 is built from 13 residues. The sequencing sample was made of whole blood. The V and J genes are TRBV12-3 or TRBV12-4 and TRBJ2-7, with TRBD1 matching 8 bases. This TCR came from an adult who was a healthcare worker with PCR-confirmed SARS-CoV-2 infection or an uninfected control (not recorded which). CDR3 protein: CASSTTGGYEQYF. For the CDR3, the DNA is TGTGCCAGCAGTACTACAGGGGGCTACGAGCAGTACTTC.